Sequencing of this T cell receptor beta chain was carried out in a study of CD8 T cells in ankylosing spondylitis. Study-wide results and caveats: A TCR beta motif of fewer than 10 highly homologous variants seemed to mark ankylosing spondylitis blood.

This clonotype was picked up a small number of times. No antigen is known for it. One entry per CDR3 protein, called by TCRdb with MiXCR from the 5' RACE reads. The repertoire consists of around 430,000 distinct CDR3 sequences, with 17% occurring once and the leading ten covering 1%. CDR1 LGHNA and CDR2 YSLEER come from the germline V gene. V was pared by 0 bases and J by 7 bases, with 15 bases between. CDR3 size: 16 residues. This clonotype originated in a male donor with ankylosing spondylitis. The sequencing input was blood, either unsorted or a sorted T cell fraction (not recorded which). V gene TRBV4-3 combines with J gene TRBJ1-4; tentatively, D is TRBD1 (6 bases). CDR3 nucleotides: TGCGCCAGCAGCCAAGATGCGGCCAGGGGCGGTGAAAAACTGTTTTTT. This translates into CASSQDAARGGEKLFF.